The 6 T cell receptor beta chains in this list originate from one sample, sequenced in a study of blood T cell repertoires in COVID-19. The assay was immunoSEQ multiplex PCR, and TCRdb's table has in-frame clones only and misses some. Among 100,000 to 150,000 clones listed, 70% to 90% were seen once. Source material: PBMCs or T cells enriched from blood (not recorded which). These receptors originate from a woman aged 45-65 years who had recovered from COVID-19.

The J gene is TRBJ1-2, the V gene TRBV5-4; 9 bases match TRBD1. V lost 4 bases and J lost 6; bases outside the gene matches: 16. The CDR3 sequence is 17 residues long. The germline V gene has CDR1 SGHNT and CDR2 YYREEE (reference sequence). CDR3 amino acids: CASSPTGRQGVMDGYTF. The DNA of the CDR3 is TGTGCCAGCAGCCCAACTGGTCGACAGGGGGTCATGGATGGCTACACCTTC.

The chain links TRBV5-1 to TRBJ1-6; TRBD1 is a possible D gene (5 bases). In germline, CDR1 is SGHRS, CDR2 YFSETQ. Trimming removed 4 bases at V and 8 bases at J, with 16 bases between. This CDR3 contains 15 residues. DNA of the CDR3: TGCGCCAGCAGCGCGGGGACCGGGAGCTATTCACCCCTCCACTTT. This translates into CASSAGTGSYSPLHF.

The chain employs TRBV11-3 and TRBJ2-3, with 14 nucleotides matching TRBD2. Germline loops: CDR1 SGHNT, CDR2 YENEEA. This CDR3 contains 17 residues. With 2 bases clipped from V and 5 bases from J, the junction kept 6 bases outside the gene matches. Here the CDR3 reads CASSLTGTSGGIDTQYF. Written as DNA, the CDR3 is TGTGCCAGCAGCTTAACGGGGACTAGCGGGGGAATAGATACGCAGTATTTT.

The CDR3 protein is CASTTATGFHEQYF. CDR3 in DNA: TGTGCCAGCACCACGGCGACAGGGTTCCACGAGCAGTACTTC. The V gene is TRBV28, the J gene TRBJ2-7, with 7 bases lining up with TRBD1. Germline V gives CDR1 MDHEN, CDR2 SYDVKM. The CDR3 runs 14 residues. V lost 7 bases, J lost 5 bases, and 11 bases stayed unmatched.

This chain links TRBV24-1 with TRBJ1-6; D call uncertain. V lost 1 base and J 12 bases, leaving 18 bases between the germline ends. This CDR3 region has 16 residues. In germline, CDR1 is KGHDR, CDR2 SFDVKD. The CDR3 loop is CATSDLRGWNSGPLHF. The DNA for the CDR3 is TGTGCCACCAGTGATTTACGAGGGTGGAATTCGGGACCCCTCCACTTT.

The rearrangement uses TRBV9 and TRBJ2-7; 7 nucleotides agree with TRBD1. The V gene's germline CDR1 is SGDLS and CDR2 YYNGEE. This CDR3 contains 13 residues. V was clipped by 4 bases and J by 2 bases; unmatched bases: 3. This CDR3 is CASSTGTAYEQYF. As DNA, the CDR3 is TGTGCCAGCAGCACAGGGACAGCCTACGAGCAGTACTTC.